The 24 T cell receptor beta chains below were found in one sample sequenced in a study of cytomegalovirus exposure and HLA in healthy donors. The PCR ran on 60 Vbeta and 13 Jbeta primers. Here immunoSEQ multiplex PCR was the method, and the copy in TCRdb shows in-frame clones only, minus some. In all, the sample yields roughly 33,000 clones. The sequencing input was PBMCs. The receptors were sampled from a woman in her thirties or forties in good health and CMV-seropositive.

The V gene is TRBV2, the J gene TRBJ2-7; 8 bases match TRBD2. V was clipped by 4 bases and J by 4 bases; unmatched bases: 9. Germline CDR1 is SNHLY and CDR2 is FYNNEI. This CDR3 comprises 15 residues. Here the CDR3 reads CASSGDSGIGYEQYF. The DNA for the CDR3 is TGTGCCAGCAGTGGGGATAGCGGGATAGGATACGAGCAGTACTTC.

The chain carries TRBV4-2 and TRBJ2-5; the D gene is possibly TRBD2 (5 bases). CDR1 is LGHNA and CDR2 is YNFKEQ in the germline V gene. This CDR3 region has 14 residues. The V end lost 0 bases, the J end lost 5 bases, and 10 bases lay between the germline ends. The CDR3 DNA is TGTGCCAGCAGCCAAGATAAACTAGAGGAGACCCAGTACTTC. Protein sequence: CASSQDKLEETQYF.

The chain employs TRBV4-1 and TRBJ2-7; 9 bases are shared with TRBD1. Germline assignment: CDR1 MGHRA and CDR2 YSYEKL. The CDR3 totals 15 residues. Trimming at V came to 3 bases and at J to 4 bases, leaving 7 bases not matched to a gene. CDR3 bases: TGCGCCAGCAGCCACCCTGGGACAGGGATTTACGAGCAGTACTTC. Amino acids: CASSHPGTGIYEQYF.

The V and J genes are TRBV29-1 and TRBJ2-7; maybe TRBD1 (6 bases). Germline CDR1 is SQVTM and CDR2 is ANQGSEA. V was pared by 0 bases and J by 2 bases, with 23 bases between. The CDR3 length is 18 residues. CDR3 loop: CSVEDLRTVTPETYEQYF. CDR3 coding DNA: TGCAGCGTTGAAGATCTGAGGACAGTAACACCAGAGACCTACGAGCAGTACTTC.

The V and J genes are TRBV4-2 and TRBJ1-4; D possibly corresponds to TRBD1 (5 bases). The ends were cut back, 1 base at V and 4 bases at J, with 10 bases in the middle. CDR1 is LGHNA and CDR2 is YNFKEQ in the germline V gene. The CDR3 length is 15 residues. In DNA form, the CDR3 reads TGTGCCAGCAGCCAAGTGGGGAGGGGTAATGAAAAACTGTTTTTT. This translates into CASSQVGRGNEKLFF.

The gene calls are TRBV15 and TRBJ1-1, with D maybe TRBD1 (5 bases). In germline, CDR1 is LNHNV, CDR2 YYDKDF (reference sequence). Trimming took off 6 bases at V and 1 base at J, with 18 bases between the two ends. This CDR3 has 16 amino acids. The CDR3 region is CATRAGSLLKNTEAFF. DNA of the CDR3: TGTGCCACCAGGGCAGGGTCTCTGCTAAAGAACACTGAAGCTTTCTTT.

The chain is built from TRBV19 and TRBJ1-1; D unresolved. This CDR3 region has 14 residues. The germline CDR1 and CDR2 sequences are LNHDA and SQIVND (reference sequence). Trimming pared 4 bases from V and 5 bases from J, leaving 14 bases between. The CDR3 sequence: CASSTWTLGTEAFF. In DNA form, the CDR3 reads TGTGCCAGTAGTACCTGGACTTTAGGTACTGAAGCTTTCTTT.

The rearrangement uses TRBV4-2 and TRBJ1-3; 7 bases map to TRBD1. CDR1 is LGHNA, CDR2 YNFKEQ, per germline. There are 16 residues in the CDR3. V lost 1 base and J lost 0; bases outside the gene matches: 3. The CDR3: CASSQGQGPSGNTIYF. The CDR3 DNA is TGTGCCAGCAGCCAAGGACAGGGTCCCTCTGGAAACACCATATATTTT.

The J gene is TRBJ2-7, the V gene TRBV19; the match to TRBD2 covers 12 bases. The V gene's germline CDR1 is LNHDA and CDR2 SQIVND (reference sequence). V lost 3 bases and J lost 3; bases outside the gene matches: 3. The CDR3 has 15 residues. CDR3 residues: CASSIASGRDYEQYF. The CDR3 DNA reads TGTGCCAGTAGTATCGCTAGCGGGAGGGACTACGAGCAGTACTTC.

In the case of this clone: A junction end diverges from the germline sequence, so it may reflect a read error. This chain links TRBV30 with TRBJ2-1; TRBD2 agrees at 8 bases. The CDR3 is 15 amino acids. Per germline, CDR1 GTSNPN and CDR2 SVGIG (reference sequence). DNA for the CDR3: TGTGCCGGGAGGGGACTAGATAAATCCGACAATGAGCAGTTCTTC. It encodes CAGRGLDKSDNEQFF.

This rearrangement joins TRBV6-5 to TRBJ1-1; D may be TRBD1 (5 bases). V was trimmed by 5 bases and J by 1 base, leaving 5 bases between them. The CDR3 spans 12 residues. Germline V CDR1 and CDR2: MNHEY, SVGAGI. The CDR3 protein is CASSRGNTEAFF. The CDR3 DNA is TGTGCCAGCAGTAGGGGGAACACTGAAGCTTTCTTT.

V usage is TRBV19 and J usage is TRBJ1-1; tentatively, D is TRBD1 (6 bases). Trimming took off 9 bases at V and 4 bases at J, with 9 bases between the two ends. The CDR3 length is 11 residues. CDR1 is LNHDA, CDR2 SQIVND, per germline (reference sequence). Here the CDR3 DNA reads TGTGCCAGCCAGGGGCCCACTGAAGCTTTCTTT. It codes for CASQGPTEAFF. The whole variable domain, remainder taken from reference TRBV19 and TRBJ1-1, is DGGITQSPKYLFRKEGQNVTLSCEQNLNHDAMYWYRQDPGQGLRLIYYSQIVNDFQKGDIAEGYSVSREKKESFPLTVTSAQKNPTAFYLCASQGPTEAFFGQGTRLTVV.

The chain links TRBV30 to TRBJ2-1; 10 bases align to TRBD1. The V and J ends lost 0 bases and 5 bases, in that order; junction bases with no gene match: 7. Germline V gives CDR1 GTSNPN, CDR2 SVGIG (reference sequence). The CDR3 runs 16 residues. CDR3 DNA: TGTGCCTGGAGTGTATTGGGGACAGGGGTGGACAATGAGCAGTTCTTC. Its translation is CAWSVLGTGVDNEQFF.

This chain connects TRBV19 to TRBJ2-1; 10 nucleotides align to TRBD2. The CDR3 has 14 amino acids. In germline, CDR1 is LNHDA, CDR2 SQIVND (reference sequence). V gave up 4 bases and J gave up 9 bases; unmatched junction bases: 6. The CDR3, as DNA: TGTGCCAGTAGTAGCTCGGGACTAGCGACTGAGCAGTTCTTC. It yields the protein CASSSSGLATEQFF.

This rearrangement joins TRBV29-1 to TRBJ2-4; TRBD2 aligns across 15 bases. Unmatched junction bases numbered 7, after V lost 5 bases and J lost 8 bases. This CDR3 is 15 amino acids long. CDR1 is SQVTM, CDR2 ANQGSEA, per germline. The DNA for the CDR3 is TGCAGCGTTTGGACTAGCGGGAGGGCCGGGGACATTCAGTACTTC. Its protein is CSVWTSGRAGDIQYF.

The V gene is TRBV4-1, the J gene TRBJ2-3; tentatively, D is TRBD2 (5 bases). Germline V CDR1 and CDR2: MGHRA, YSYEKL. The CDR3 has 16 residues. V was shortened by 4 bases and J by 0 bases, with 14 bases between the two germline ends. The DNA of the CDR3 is TGCGCCAGCAGCCGCACACGAGCGGAAAGCACAGATACGCAGTATTTT. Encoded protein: CASSRTRAESTDTQYF.

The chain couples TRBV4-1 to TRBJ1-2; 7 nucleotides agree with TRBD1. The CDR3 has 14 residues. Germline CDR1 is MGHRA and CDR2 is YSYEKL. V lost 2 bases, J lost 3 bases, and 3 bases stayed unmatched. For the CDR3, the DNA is TGCGCCAGCAGCCAAATCGGACAGGACTATGGCTACACCTTC. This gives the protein CASSQIGQDYGYTF.

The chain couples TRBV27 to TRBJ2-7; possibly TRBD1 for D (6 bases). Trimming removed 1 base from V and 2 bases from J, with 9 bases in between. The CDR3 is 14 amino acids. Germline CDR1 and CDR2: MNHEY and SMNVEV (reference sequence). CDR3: CASSLYQGPYEQYF. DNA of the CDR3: TGTGCCAGCAGTTTATACCAGGGGCCCTACGAGCAGTACTTC.

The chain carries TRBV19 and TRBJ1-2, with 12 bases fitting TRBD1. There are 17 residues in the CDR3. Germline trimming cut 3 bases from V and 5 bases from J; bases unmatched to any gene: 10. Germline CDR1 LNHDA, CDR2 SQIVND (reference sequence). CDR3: CASSIRPGTGGAYGYTF. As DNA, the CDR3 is TGTGCCAGTAGTATCCGACCCGGGACAGGGGGCGCTTATGGCTACACCTTC.

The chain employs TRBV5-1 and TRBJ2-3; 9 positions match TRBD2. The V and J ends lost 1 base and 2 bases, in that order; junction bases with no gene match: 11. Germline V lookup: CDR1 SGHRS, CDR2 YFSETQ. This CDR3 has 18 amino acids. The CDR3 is CASSLRGGLAGHTDTQYF. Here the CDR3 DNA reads TGCGCCAGCAGCTTGCGCGGGGGTCTAGCGGGGCACACAGATACGCAGTATTTT.

As DNA, the CDR3 is TGCGCCAGCAGCTTGGTTACGGGGAACACTGAAGCTTTCTTT. The encoded protein is CASSLVTGNTEAFF. V usage is TRBV5-1 and J usage is TRBJ1-1; D uncertain. Germline-derived CDR1 and CDR2 are SGHRS and YFSETQ. CDR3 length equals 14 residues. The V end lost 0 bases, the J end lost 1 base, and 7 bases lay between the germline ends.

Here the CDR3 DNA reads TGTGCCAGCAGCCTCCGCGCCCTCCCTCAGGGGGAGCAGTACTTC. Translated, it gives CASSLRALPQGEQYF. V and J are TRBV5-6 and TRBJ2-7; D may be TRBD1 (6 bases). The CDR3 spans 15 residues. The V gene lost 4 bases and the J gene lost 7 bases, with 21 bases spanning the gap. Per germline, CDR1 SGHDT and CDR2 YYEEEE.

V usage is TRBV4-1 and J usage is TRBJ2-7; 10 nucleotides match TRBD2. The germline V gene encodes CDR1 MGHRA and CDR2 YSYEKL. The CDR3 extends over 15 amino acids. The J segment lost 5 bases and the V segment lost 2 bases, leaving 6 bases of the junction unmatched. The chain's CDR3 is CASSQLKREGHEQYF. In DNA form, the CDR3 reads TGCGCCAGCAGCCAACTAAAGCGGGAGGGCCACGAGCAGTACTTC.

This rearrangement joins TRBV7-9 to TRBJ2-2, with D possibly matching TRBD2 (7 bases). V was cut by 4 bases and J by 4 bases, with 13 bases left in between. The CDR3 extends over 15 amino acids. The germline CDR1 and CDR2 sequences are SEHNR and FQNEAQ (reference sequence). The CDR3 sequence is CASSSPRGGTGELFF. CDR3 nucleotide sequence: TGTGCCAGCAGCTCGCCGAGGGGGGGCACCGGGGAGCTGTTTTTT.